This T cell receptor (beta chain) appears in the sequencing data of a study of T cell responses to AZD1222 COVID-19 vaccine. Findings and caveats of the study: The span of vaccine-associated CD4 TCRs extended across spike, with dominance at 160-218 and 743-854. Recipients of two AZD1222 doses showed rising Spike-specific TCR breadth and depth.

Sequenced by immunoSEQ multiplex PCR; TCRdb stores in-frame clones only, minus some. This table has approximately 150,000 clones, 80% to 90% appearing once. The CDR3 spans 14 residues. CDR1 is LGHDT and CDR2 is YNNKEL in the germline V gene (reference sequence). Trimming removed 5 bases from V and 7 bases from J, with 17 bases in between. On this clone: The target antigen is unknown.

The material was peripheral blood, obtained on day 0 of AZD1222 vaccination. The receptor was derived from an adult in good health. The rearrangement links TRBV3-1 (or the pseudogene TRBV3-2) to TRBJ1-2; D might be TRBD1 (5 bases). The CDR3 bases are TGTGCCAGCAGCGCCCCTACGAGGGGTTCTGGCTACACCTTC. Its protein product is CASSAPTRGSGYTF.